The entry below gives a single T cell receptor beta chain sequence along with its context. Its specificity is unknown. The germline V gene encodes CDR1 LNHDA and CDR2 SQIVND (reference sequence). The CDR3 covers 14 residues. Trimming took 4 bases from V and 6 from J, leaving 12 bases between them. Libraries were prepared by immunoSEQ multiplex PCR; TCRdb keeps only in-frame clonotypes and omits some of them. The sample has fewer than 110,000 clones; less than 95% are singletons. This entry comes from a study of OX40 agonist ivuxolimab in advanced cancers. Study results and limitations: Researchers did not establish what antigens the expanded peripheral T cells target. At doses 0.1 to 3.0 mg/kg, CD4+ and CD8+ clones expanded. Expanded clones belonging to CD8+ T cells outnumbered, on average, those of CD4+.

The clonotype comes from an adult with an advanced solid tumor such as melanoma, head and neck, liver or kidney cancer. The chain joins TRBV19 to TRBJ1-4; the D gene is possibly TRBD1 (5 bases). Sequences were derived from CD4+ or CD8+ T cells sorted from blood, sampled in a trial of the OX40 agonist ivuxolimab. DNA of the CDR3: TGTGCCAGTAGTACTACATGGGGGGATGAAAAACTGTTTTTT. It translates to CASSTTWGDEKLFF.